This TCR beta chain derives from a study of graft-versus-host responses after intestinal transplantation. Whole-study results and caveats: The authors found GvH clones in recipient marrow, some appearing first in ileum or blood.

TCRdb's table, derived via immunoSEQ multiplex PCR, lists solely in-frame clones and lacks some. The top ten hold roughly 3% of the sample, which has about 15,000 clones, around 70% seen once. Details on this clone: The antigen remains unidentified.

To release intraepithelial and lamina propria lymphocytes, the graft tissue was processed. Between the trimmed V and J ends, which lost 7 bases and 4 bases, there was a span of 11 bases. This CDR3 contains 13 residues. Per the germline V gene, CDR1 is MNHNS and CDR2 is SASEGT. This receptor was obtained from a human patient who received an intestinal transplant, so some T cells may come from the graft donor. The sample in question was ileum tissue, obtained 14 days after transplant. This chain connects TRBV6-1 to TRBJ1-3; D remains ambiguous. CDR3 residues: CASTTLAGNTIYF. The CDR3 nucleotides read TGTGCCAGCACTACTCTTGCAGGAAACACCATATATTTT.